This T cell receptor (beta chain) was recovered during a study of Graves' ophthalmopathy and Graves' hyperthyroidism. This clonotype was observed many times. Researchers took RNA transcripts and amplified TCR beta CDR3 regions from them. Following a first-round RT-PCR that used HTBI primers, a second-round multiplex PCR was carried out. A single record per CDR3 protein comes from TCRdb applying MiXCR to the multiplex PCR reads. The profile shows approximately 500,000 distinct CDR3 sequences, roughly 14% of them singletons. The junction had 10 bases not matched to a gene; V was cut back by 3 bases and J by 0 bases. The germline V gene has CDR1 MDHEN and CDR2 SYDVKM. The CDR3 loop spans 18 amino acids.

This clonotype was sampled from a woman between 25 and 40 years old with Graves' ophthalmopathy. J is TRBJ1-5 and V is TRBV28; TRBD1 matches 8 bases. Sequenced: blood. CDR3 nucleotides: TGTGCCAGCAGTTTTCCGGTACAGGGGGTTTATAGCAATCAGCCCCAGCATTTT. Translated: CASSFPVQGVYSNQPQHF.